This is a list of T cell receptor beta chains from one sample in a study of early T cells in non-severe SARS-CoV-2 infection. TCRdb ran MiXCR on the 5' RACE reads and lists one entry per CDR3 protein. The sample lists tens of thousands of distinct CDR3 sequences; around 13% were seen once. Source: whole blood, taken at baseline. The receptors derive from an adult who was a healthcare worker with PCR-confirmed SARS-CoV-2 infection or an uninfected control (not recorded which). Both conserved end residues are part of each CDR3. The order of the fields is D gene, V gene, J gene, clone size, CDR3 protein, CDR3 DNA. The D gene is left open where the match is weak. Clone size appears in some rows only: once, few, many, or a class for an expanded clone.

d_call: NA
v_call: TRBV5-1
j_call: TRBJ1-4
clone_size: few
cdr3_aa: CASSWSVSEKLFF
cdr3_nt: TGCGCCAGCAGCTGGTCCGTAAGTGAAAAACTGTTTTTT

d_call: TRBD1
v_call: TRBV18
j_call: TRBJ1-5
clone_size: few
cdr3_aa: CASSQGQAHNQPQHF
cdr3_nt: TGTGCCAGCTCACAGGGACAGGCCCACAATCAGCCCCAGCATTTT

d_call: NA
v_call: TRBV12-3/TRBV12-4
j_call: TRBJ1-5
clone_size: few
cdr3_aa: CASSLQGQGQPQHF
cdr3_nt: TGTGCCAGCAGTTTACAGGGGCAGGGGCAGCCCCAGCATTTT

d_call: TRBD1
v_call: TRBV28
j_call: TRBJ1-2
clone_size: many
cdr3_aa: CASSSTGGRIYGYTF
cdr3_nt: TGTGCCAGCAGTTCAACAGGGGGCCGGATCTATGGCTACACCTTC

d_call: TRBD2
v_call: TRBV9
j_call: TRBJ2-3
clone_size: once
cdr3_aa: CASSVVSGATDTQYF
cdr3_nt: TGTGCCAGCAGCGTAGTTAGCGGGGCCACAGATACGCAGTATTTT

d_call: NA
v_call: TRBV2
j_call: TRBJ1-1
clone_size: few
cdr3_aa: CASSGQGLNTEAFF
cdr3_nt: TGTGCCAGCAGTGGCCAGGGTTTGAACACTGAAGCTTTCTTT

d_call: NA
v_call: TRBV20-1
j_call: TRBJ2-1
clone_size: NA
cdr3_aa: CSAREGSSDYNEQFF
cdr3_nt: TGCAGTGCTAGAGAAGGGTCTAGCGACTACAATGAGCAGTTCTTC

d_call: NA
v_call: TRBV4-1
j_call: TRBJ1-4
clone_size: NA
cdr3_aa: CASSRTWGEKLFF
cdr3_nt: TGCGCCAGCAGCCGGACATGGGGTGAAAAACTGTTTTTT

d_call: TRBD1
v_call: TRBV7-9
j_call: TRBJ1-2
clone_size: NA
cdr3_aa: CASSPLTGGNYGYTF
cdr3_nt: TGTGCCAGCAGCCCTCTGACAGGGGGGAACTATGGCTACACCTTC

d_call: NA
v_call: TRBV28
j_call: TRBJ2-1
clone_size: few
cdr3_aa: CASSLLGFEQFF
cdr3_nt: TGTGCCAGCAGTTTATTGGGTTTTGAGCAGTTCTTC

d_call: TRBD2
v_call: TRBV11-2
j_call: TRBJ2-7
clone_size: many
cdr3_aa: CASSLDGRVAYEQYF
cdr3_nt: TGTGCCAGCAGCTTAGACGGGAGGGTCGCCTACGAGCAGTACTTC

d_call: NA
v_call: TRBV15
j_call: TRBJ2-2
clone_size: many
cdr3_aa: CATTRANTGELFF
cdr3_nt: TGTGCCACCACACGCGCTAACACCGGGGAGCTGTTTTTT

d_call: NA
v_call: TRBV5-4
j_call: TRBJ1-5
clone_size: many
cdr3_aa: CASSLDLQGSNQPQHF
cdr3_nt: TGTGCCAGCAGCCTCGACCTACAGGGCAGCAATCAGCCCCAGCATTTT

d_call: NA
v_call: TRBV2
j_call: TRBJ1-3
clone_size: NA
cdr3_aa: CASRVDVPGNTIYF
cdr3_nt: TGTGCCAGCAGGGTGGACGTACCTGGAAACACCATATATTTT

d_call: TRBD1
v_call: TRBV7-2
j_call: TRBJ2-1
clone_size: NA
cdr3_aa: CASSRDRVMVNEQFF
cdr3_nt: TGTGCCAGCAGCCGCGACAGGGTAATGGTAAATGAGCAGTTCTTC

d_call: NA
v_call: TRBV4-3
j_call: TRBJ2-7
clone_size: many
cdr3_aa: CASSQDRGTYEQYF
cdr3_nt: TGCGCCAGCAGCCAAGATCGGGGTACCTACGAGCAGTACTTC

d_call: TRBD1
v_call: TRBV27
j_call: TRBJ1-2
clone_size: many
cdr3_aa: CASSLTGQGANYGYTF
cdr3_nt: TGTGCCAGCAGTTTAACGGGGCAGGGGGCTAACTATGGCTACACCTTC

d_call: TRBD1
v_call: TRBV7-3
j_call: TRBJ1-1
clone_size: many
cdr3_aa: CASSQGTGRTEAFF
cdr3_nt: TGTGCCAGCAGCCAAGGGACAGGTCGGACTGAAGCTTTCTTT

d_call: TRBD1
v_call: TRBV28
j_call: TRBJ1-1
clone_size: few
cdr3_aa: CASSFPPGTVMNTEAFF
cdr3_nt: TGTGCCAGCAGTTTTCCCCCCGGGACAGTGATGAACACTGAAGCTTTCTTT

d_call: TRBD2
v_call: TRBV2
j_call: TRBJ2-1
clone_size: NA
cdr3_aa: CASSEGTSSDEQFF
cdr3_nt: TGTGCCAGCAGTGAAGGGACTAGCTCTGATGAGCAGTTCTTC

d_call: NA
v_call: TRBV10-3
j_call: TRBJ2-7
clone_size: NA
cdr3_aa: CAISEVEYEQYF
cdr3_nt: TGTGCCATCAGTGAGGTAGAGTACGAGCAGTACTTC

d_call: NA
v_call: TRBV27
j_call: TRBJ2-7
clone_size: many
cdr3_aa: CASSSNWLGLNEQYF
cdr3_nt: TGTGCCAGCAGTTCCAACTGGTTGGGGCTGAACGAGCAGTACTTC

d_call: NA
v_call: TRBV4-1
j_call: TRBJ1-1
clone_size: many
cdr3_aa: CASSQVNSNTEAFF
cdr3_nt: TGCGCCAGCAGCCAGGTGAATTCGAACACTGAAGCTTTCTTT

d_call: NA
v_call: TRBV5-1
j_call: TRBJ2-1
clone_size: NA
cdr3_aa: CASSLGEGRSYNEQFF
cdr3_nt: TGCGCCAGCAGTCTGGGTGAGGGACGATCCTACAATGAGCAGTTCTTC

d_call: NA
v_call: TRBV20-1
j_call: TRBJ2-3
clone_size: NA
cdr3_aa: CSARGLTGTDTQYF
cdr3_nt: TGCAGTGCTAGAGGACTGACAGGCACAGATACGCAGTATTTT

d_call: NA
v_call: TRBV7-9
j_call: TRBJ2-2
clone_size: many
cdr3_aa: CASSPRKALNTGELFF
cdr3_nt: TGTGCCAGCAGCCCCCGGAAGGCCCTTAACACCGGGGAGCTGTTTTTT

d_call: TRBD2
v_call: TRBV3-1
j_call: TRBJ2-3
clone_size: few
cdr3_aa: CASSQGLADTQYF
cdr3_nt: TGTGCCAGCAGCCAAGGACTAGCCGATACGCAGTATTTT

d_call: NA
v_call: TRBV28
j_call: TRBJ1-1
clone_size: many
cdr3_aa: CASSLGTTEAFF
cdr3_nt: TGTGCCAGCAGTTTGGGGACCACTGAAGCTTTCTTT

d_call: NA
v_call: TRBV4-2
j_call: TRBJ1-1
clone_size: NA
cdr3_aa: CASSQRIRGLNTEAFF
cdr3_nt: TGTGCCAGCAGCCAGCGTATCCGTGGGCTGAACACTGAAGCTTTCTTT

d_call: NA
v_call: TRBV7-8
j_call: TRBJ1-1
clone_size: NA
cdr3_aa: CASAKGELTEAFF
cdr3_nt: TGTGCCAGCGCCAAGGGAGAATTGACTGAAGCTTTCTTT

d_call: NA
v_call: TRBV6-5
j_call: TRBJ1-2
clone_size: few
cdr3_aa: CASSLGPEGHYGYTF
cdr3_nt: TGTGCCAGCAGTCTCGGACCCGAGGGCCACTATGGCTACACCTTC

d_call: NA
v_call: TRBV6-5
j_call: TRBJ1-1
clone_size: NA
cdr3_aa: CASCDYPNTEAFF
cdr3_nt: TGTGCCAGCTGTGATTACCCGAACACTGAAGCTTTCTTT

d_call: NA
v_call: TRBV5-6
j_call: TRBJ2-1
clone_size: NA
cdr3_aa: CASSSTYENEQFF
cdr3_nt: TGTGCCAGCAGTTCGACTTACGAAAATGAGCAGTTCTTC

d_call: TRBD2
v_call: TRBV19
j_call: TRBJ2-2
clone_size: NA
cdr3_aa: CASSIPGGRNTGELFF
cdr3_nt: TGTGCCAGTAGTATCCCGGGAGGGAGAAACACCGGGGAGCTGTTTTTT

d_call: NA
v_call: TRBV7-2
j_call: TRBJ1-2
clone_size: few
cdr3_aa: CASSLSRGYGYTF
cdr3_nt: TGTGCCAGCAGCTTGTCCAGGGGATATGGCTACACCTTC

d_call: TRBD1
v_call: TRBV11-1
j_call: TRBJ1-2
clone_size: NA
cdr3_aa: CASRPGGISYGYTF
cdr3_nt: TGTGCCAGCAGACCAGGGGGCATATCCTATGGCTACACCTTC

d_call: NA
v_call: TRBV27
j_call: TRBJ2-7
clone_size: few
cdr3_aa: CASSSPGGTLSYEQYF
cdr3_nt: TGTGCCAGCAGTTCGCCAGGGGGGACCCTCTCCTACGAGCAGTACTTC

d_call: TRBD1
v_call: TRBV6-5
j_call: TRBJ2-2
clone_size: NA
cdr3_aa: CASRPDRGTTGELFF
cdr3_nt: TGTGCCAGCAGACCCGACAGGGGGACCACCGGGGAGCTGTTTTTT

d_call: NA
v_call: TRBV5-8
j_call: TRBJ1-1
clone_size: NA
cdr3_aa: CASRRQGKTNTEAFF
cdr3_nt: TGTGCCAGCAGGCGGCAGGGCAAGACGAACACTGAAGCTTTCTTT

d_call: NA
v_call: TRBV7-2
j_call: TRBJ2-5
clone_size: many
cdr3_aa: CASSSAGSAGETQYF
cdr3_nt: TGTGCCAGCAGCTCCGCGGGTAGCGCTGGGGAGACCCAGTACTTC

d_call: TRBD2
v_call: TRBV5-4
j_call: TRBJ2-1
clone_size: NA
cdr3_aa: CASSYGLAGGYNEQFF
cdr3_nt: TGTGCCAGCAGCTACGGACTAGCGGGAGGTTACAATGAGCAGTTCTTC

d_call: NA
v_call: TRBV7-2
j_call: TRBJ2-1
clone_size: few
cdr3_aa: CASSLMAGSGEQFF
cdr3_nt: TGTGCCAGCAGCTTAATGGCGGGAAGCGGTGAGCAGTTCTTC

d_call: TRBD1
v_call: TRBV11-1
j_call: TRBJ2-7
clone_size: NA
cdr3_aa: CASSFRDSWGEQYF
cdr3_nt: TGTGCCAGCAGCTTCCGGGACAGCTGGGGTGAGCAGTACTTC

d_call: TRBD1
v_call: TRBV28
j_call: TRBJ1-5
clone_size: many
cdr3_aa: CASSPDRDGQPQHF
cdr3_nt: TGTGCCAGCAGTCCCGACAGGGACGGACAGCCCCAGCATTTT

d_call: NA
v_call: TRBV29-1
j_call: TRBJ1-4
clone_size: NA
cdr3_aa: CSVPDLRGDEKLFF
cdr3_nt: TGCAGCGTCCCTGACCTTAGAGGGGATGAAAAACTGTTTTTT

d_call: NA
v_call: TRBV7-3
j_call: TRBJ1-1
clone_size: many
cdr3_aa: CASSSQPGIISEAFF
cdr3_nt: TGTGCCAGCAGCTCCCAGCCAGGGATTATATCTGAAGCTTTCTTT